One sample yielded the 13 T cell receptor beta chains listed below, sequenced in a study of shared clonotypes between healthy human individuals. Libraries were prepared by immunoSEQ multiplex PCR; TCRdb keeps only in-frame clonotypes and omits some of them. The sample consists of some 1,100,000 clones, 78% of them appearing once. What was sequenced was memory CD4+ T cells from PBMCs. Noted subset: CD45RA-negative fraction. These receptors were obtained from a young man in good health. Some clones in this sample may be carry-over from other donors' samples.

V is TRBV6-1 and J is TRBJ2-7; D not resolved. This CDR3 has 14 amino acids. Trimming stripped 6 bases from V and 7 bases from J, with 19 bases between. The germline V gene has CDR1 MNHNS and CDR2 SASEGT. In nucleotides, the CDR3 is TGTGCCAGCAGCCCGGACCCAACCCTACGAGAGCAGTACTTC. Amino acids: CASSPDPTLREQYF.

This clone occurred a few times. The rearrangement uses TRBV6-1 and TRBJ2-3, with 7 bases identical to TRBD2. The CDR3 length is 13 residues. V lost 10 bases to trimming and J lost 2 bases; unmatched junction nucleotides: 6. CDR1 is MNHNS, CDR2 SASEGT, per germline. CDR3 amino acids: CATRAGTTDTQYF. Here the CDR3 DNA reads TGTGCCACTCGAGCGGGGACCACAGATACGCAGTATTTT.

The J gene is TRBJ2-1, the V gene TRBV7-2, with D possibly matching TRBD2 (5 bases). This CDR3 is 12 amino acids long. The V and J ends lost 3 bases and 9 bases respectively, with 9 bases between them. CDR1 and CDR2 (germline): SGHTA, FQGNSA. DNA for the CDR3: TGTGCCAGCAGCTTGCGGAGGATTGAGCAGTTCTTC. It specifies CASSLRRIEQFF.

With respect to this clone: Other DNA sequences within the sample encode an identical CDR3. This rearrangement joins TRBV7-2 to TRBJ2-3; D call uncertain. V was cut by 5 bases and J by 1 base, with 7 bases left in between. The CDR3 totals 13 residues. Germline CDR1 and CDR2: SGHTA and FQGNSA. CDR3 residues: CASSPPGTDTQYF. The CDR3 nucleotides are TGTGCCAGCAGCCCGCCCGGCACAGATACGCAGTATTTT.

The chain carries TRBV7-9 and TRBJ2-5; 8 bases fit TRBD1. The CDR3 contains 16 residues. The germline gives CDR1 SEHNR, CDR2 FQNEAQ (reference sequence). Trimming cost V 5 bases and J 0 bases; bases outside gene matches: 8. Here the CDR3 DNA reads TGTGCCAGCAGCCCCTGGACAGGGACCTACCAAGAGACCCAGTACTTC. Protein sequence: CASSPWTGTYQETQYF.

The chain uses TRBV5-4 and TRBJ1-4; no firm D call. Germline CDR1 is SGHNT and CDR2 is YYREEE (reference sequence). The CDR3 sequence is 15 residues long. Trimming pared 1 base from V and 3 bases from J, leaving 10 bases between. CDR3 DNA sequence: TGTGCCAGCAGCTTGAACTCGGATCCTAATGAAAAACTGTTTTTT. Residues: CASSLNSDPNEKLFF.

Concerning this clone itself: This CDR3 is also generated by other DNA sequences in the sample. The chain uses TRBV2 and TRBJ1-5; TRBD1 matches at 7 bases. Germline-derived CDR1 and CDR2 are SNHLY and FYNNEI. The V gene end was trimmed by 5 bases and the J gene end by 2 bases; junction bases not matched to a gene: 3. The CDR3 sequence is 14 residues long. Written as DNA, the CDR3 is TGTGCCAGCAGTAGACAGGGTCGCAATCAGCCCCAGCATTTT. Protein: CASSRQGRNQPQHF.

This rearrangement joins TRBV7-2 to TRBJ1-2; 9 bases fit TRBD1. Germline V lookup: CDR1 SGHTA, CDR2 FQGNSA. The CDR3 contains 13 residues. Unmatched junction bases numbered 4, after V lost 4 bases and J lost 7 bases. The CDR3 DNA is TGTGCCAGCAGCTCACAGGGGGCTGGTGGCTACACCTTC. Protein sequence: CASSSQGAGGYTF.

This chain joins TRBV29-1 and TRBJ2-7; TRBD1 matches 9 bases. V lost 1 base and J lost 3; bases outside the gene matches: 1. The CDR3 is made up of 13 amino acids. Per germline, CDR1 SQVTM and CDR2 ANQGSEA. The CDR3 reads CSVEAGQGYEQYF. CDR3 DNA sequence: TGCAGCGTTGAAGCGGGACAGGGCTACGAGCAGTACTTC.

The V call is TRBV2, the J call TRBJ2-1, with TRBD1 as a possible D gene (5 bases). The V gene lost 5 bases and the J gene lost 1 base, with 12 bases spanning the gap. Germline CDR1 is SNHLY and CDR2 is FYNNEI. The CDR3 extends over 15 amino acids. CDR3 sequence reads: CASSRDRPSYNEQFF. The CDR3 region has the DNA TGTGCCAGCAGTCGAGACAGACCGTCCTACAATGAGCAGTTCTTC. The full variable domain, rest sourced from reference TRBV2 and TRBJ2-1, is EPEVTQTPSHQVTQMGQEVILRCVPISNHLYFYWYRQILGQKVEFLVSFYNNEISEKSEIFDDQFSVERPDGSNFTLKIRSTKLEDSAMYFCASSRDRPSYNEQFFGPGTRLTVL.

Concerning this clone: This sample includes further DNA sequences coding for the same CDR3. The rearrangement joins TRBV7-3 to TRBJ2-6, with 7 bases lining up with TRBD1. The CDR3 has 16 residues. In germline, CDR1 is SGHTA, CDR2 FQGTGA. V lost 3 bases to trimming and J lost 3 bases; unmatched junction nucleotides: 5. CDR3 DNA: TGTGCCAGCAGCTTGGCAGGGGGTAGTGGGGCCAACGTCCTGACTTTC. This translates into CASSLAGGSGANVLTF.

The table lists this clone with a few counts. This sequence joins TRBV19 and TRBJ1-2; 7 bases are shared with TRBD1. This CDR3 has 16 residues. Losses at the gene ends were 4 bases for V and 4 bases for J; bases not matched to a gene: 12. Germline CDR1 reads LNHDA; CDR2 reads SQIVND (reference sequence). DNA of the CDR3: TGTGCCAGTAGTACCACAACCCGGGGGGACAGCTATGGCTACACCTTC. It yields the protein CASSTTTRGDSYGYTF.

V is TRBV7-3 and J is TRBJ2-1; possibly TRBD1 for D (6 bases). Germline V CDR1 and CDR2: SGHTA, FQGTGA. The CDR3 totals 15 residues. The ends were cut back, 5 bases at V and 8 bases at J, with 19 bases in the middle. The CDR3 coding sequence is TGTGCCAGCAGCCCTACCCCAACGACAGGCGATGAGCAGTTCTTC. Its translation: CASSPTPTTGDEQFF.